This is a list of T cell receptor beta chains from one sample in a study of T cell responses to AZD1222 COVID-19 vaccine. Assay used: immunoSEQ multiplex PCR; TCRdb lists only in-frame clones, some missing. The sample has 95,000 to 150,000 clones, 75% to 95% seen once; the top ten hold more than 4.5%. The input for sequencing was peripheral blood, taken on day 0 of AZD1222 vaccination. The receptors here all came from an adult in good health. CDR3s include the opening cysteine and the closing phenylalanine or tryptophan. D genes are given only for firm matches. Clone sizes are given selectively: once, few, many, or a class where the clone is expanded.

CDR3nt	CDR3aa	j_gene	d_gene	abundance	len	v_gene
TGTGCCAGCAGTCCGGGCCCCAATTGGGGCTACACCTTC	CASSPGPNWGYTF	TRBJ1-2	.	.	13	TRBV6-5
TGCAGCGTTAGGGTTGGAGGGGACTACGAGCAGTACTTC	CSVRVGGDYEQYF	TRBJ2-7	.	.	13	TRBV29-1
TGTGCCAGCAGTTTTAGCCAGGGGCGGAACTATGGCTACACCTTC	CASSFSQGRNYGYTF	TRBJ1-2	.	.	15	TRBV27
TGTGCCAGCAGCGCCCCGGGACTAGCAACCAATGAGCAGTTCTTC	CASSAPGLATNEQFF	TRBJ2-1	TRBD2	.	15	TRBV11-3
TGTGCCAGCAGCCCAATGCGGGGGGGAGCCTACAATGAGCAGTTCTTC	CASSPMRGGAYNEQFF	TRBJ2-1	TRBD2	.	16	TRBV14
TGTGCCAGCAGCACTCCCGGGACAGACTATGGCTACACCTTC	CASSTPGTDYGYTF	TRBJ1-2	TRBD1	.	14	TRBV7-2
TGTGCCAGCAGCCAGACGAGTTCCTATGGCTACACCTTC	CASSQTSSYGYTF	TRBJ1-2	.	.	13	TRBV3-1/TRBV3-2
TGCAGCGGCAGTTCAGAGACCGTTCGCTACACCTTC	CSGSSETVRYTF	TRBJ1-2	.	.	12	TRBV29-1
TGTGCCAGCAGTTTAAGTTTCGCGGGAGGGCCCCGGGAGCTGTTTTTT	CASSLSFAGGPRELFF	TRBJ2-2	TRBD2	few	16	TRBV27
TGTGCCTGGAGTGATGGGTATCGGGACGGGACAGCGTCACCAAAATCTAATCAGCCCCAGCATTTT	CAWSDGYRDGTASPKSNQPQHF	TRBJ1-5	TRBD1	.	22	TRBV30
TGTAAGCTTGACAGGGCGGTGGGCACCGGGGAGCTGTTTTTT	CKLDRAVGTGELFF	TRBJ2-2	TRBD1	.	14	TRBV6-6
TGTGCCAGCAGTCCCCGGGGGGGGTCCCATAATTCACCCCTCCACTTT	CASSPRGGSHNSPLHF	TRBJ1-6	.	.	16	TRBV6-4
TGTGCCAGCTCCGTCGGAGCCTACAATGAGCAGTTCTTC	CASSVGAYNEQFF	TRBJ2-1	.	.	13	TRBV18
TGTGCCAGCAGCTTGGATCAGATTAGCAATCAGCCCCAGCATTTT	CASSLDQISNQPQHF	TRBJ1-5	.	.	15	TRBV5-5
TGCGCCAGCAGCTCTAGGGAGGGACTAGCGGGGAACGAGCAGTACTTC	CASSSREGLAGNEQYF	TRBJ2-7	TRBD2	.	16	TRBV5-1
TGCAGTGCTAGTCCCGGGGGCAATCAGCCCCAGCATTTT	CSASPGGNQPQHF	TRBJ1-5	.	.	13	TRBV20-1
TGCAGCGTTGAAGGGGGACAGGGTACAGATACGCAGTATTTT	CSVEGGQGTDTQYF	TRBJ2-3	TRBD1	.	14	TRBV29-1
TGTGCCAGCTCACCTGGGGTTTTGAACACTGAAGCTTTCTTT	CASSPGVLNTEAFF	TRBJ1-1	.	.	14	TRBV18
TGTGCCAGCAGCGTAGCTACGGAGGGCACTGAAGCTTTCTTT	CASSVATEGTEAFF	TRBJ1-1	.	.	14	TRBV9
TGTGCCAGCAGCCCCGGCAGGGGAATTGAAGCTTTCTTT	CASSPGRGIEAFF	TRBJ1-1	.	.	13	TRBV5-4
TGTGCCTGGAGTGTACAGGAGCCCAATGAGCAGTTCTTC	CAWSVQEPNEQFF	TRBJ2-1	.	.	13	TRBV30